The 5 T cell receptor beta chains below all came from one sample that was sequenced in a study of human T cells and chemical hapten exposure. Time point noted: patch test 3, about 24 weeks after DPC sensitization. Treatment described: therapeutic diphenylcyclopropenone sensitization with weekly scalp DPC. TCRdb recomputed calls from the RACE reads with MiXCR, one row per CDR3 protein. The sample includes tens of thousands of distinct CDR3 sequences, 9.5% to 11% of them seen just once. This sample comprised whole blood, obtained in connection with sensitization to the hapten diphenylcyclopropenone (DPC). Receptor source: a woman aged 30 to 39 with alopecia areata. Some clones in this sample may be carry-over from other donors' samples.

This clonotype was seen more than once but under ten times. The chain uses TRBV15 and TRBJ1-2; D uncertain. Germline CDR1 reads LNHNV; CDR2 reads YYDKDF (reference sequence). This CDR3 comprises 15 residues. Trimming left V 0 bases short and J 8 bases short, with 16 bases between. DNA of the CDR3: TGTGCCACCAGCAGAGATCTCACGGCCGCAGGCGGCTACACCTTC. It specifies CATSRDLTAAGGYTF.

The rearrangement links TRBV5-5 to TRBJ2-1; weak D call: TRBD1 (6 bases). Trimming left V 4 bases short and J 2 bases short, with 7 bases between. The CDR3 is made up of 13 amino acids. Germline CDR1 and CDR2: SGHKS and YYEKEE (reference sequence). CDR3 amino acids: CASSTGTYNEQFF. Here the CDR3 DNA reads TGTGCCAGCAGCACAGGGACCTACAATGAGCAGTTCTTC.

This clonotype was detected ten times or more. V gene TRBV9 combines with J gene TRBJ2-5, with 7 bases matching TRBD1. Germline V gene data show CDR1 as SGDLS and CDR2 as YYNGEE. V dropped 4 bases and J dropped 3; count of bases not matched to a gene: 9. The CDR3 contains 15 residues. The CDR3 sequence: CASSRRTGPEETQYF. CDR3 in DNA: TGTGCCAGCAGCCGTAGGACAGGTCCCGAAGAGACCCAGTACTTC.

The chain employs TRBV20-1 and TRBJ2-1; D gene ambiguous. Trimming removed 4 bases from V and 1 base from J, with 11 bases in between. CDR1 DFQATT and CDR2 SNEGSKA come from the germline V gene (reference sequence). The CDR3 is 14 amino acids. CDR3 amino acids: CSATRSGSYNEQFF. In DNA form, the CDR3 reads TGCAGTGCTACTCGATCTGGGTCCTACAATGAGCAGTTCTTC.

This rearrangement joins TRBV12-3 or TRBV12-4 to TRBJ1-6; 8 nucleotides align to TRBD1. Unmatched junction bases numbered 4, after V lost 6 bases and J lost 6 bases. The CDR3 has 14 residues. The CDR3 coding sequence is TGTGCCAGCAGCTGGACAGGGCGTAATTCACCCCTCCACTTT. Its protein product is CASSWTGRNSPLHF.